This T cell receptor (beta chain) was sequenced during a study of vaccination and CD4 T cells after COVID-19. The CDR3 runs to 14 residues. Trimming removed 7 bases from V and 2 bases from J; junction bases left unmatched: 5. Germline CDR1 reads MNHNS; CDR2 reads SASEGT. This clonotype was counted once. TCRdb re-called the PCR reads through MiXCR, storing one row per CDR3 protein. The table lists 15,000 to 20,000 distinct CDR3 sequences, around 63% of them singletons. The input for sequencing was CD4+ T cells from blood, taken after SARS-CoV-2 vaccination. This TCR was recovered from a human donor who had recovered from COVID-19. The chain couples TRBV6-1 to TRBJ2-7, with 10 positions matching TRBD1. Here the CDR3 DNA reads TGTGCCAGCAAAACCGGGACAGGGGCCTACGAGCAGTACTTC. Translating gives CASKTGTGAYEQYF.